This TCR beta chain is drawn from a study of cytomegalovirus exposure and HLA in healthy donors. CDR1 and CDR2 (germline): LNHDA, SQIVND (reference sequence). This CDR3 comprises 16 residues. V shed 5 bases and J shed 4 bases, with 19 bases lying between them. The PCR was carried out with 60 Vbeta primers and 13 Jbeta primers. Here immunoSEQ multiplex PCR was the method, and the copy in TCRdb shows in-frame clones only, minus some. The sample spans approximately 110,000 clones; the ten largest clones claim 0.55% to 0.65%. The chain combines TRBV19 with TRBJ2-3; weak D call: TRBD1 (5 bases). Sample: PBMCs. The origin of this receptor is a man in his fifties or sixties in good health and CMV-seronegative. In DNA, the CDR3 is TGTGCCAGTAGTGGTGAGGCAGGGAAGGTCGCAGATACGCAGTATTTT. It is translated as CASSGEAGKVADTQYF.